One and the same sample provided the 7 T cell receptor beta chains below, sequenced in a study of cytotoxic CD8 clonotypes in ibrutinib-treated CLL. Repertoires were generated with immunoSEQ multiplex PCR, while TCRdb's copy carries only in-frame clones and drops some. The table has approximately 200,000 clones, around 70% seen once. Sample: PBMCs, taken after 24 months of ibrutinib treatment. Receptors were obtained from a human donor with chronic lymphocytic leukemia.

This clone was picked up one time. The chain is built from TRBV7-2 and TRBJ2-2; 9 bases match TRBD1. The CDR3 contains 15 residues. Germline loops: CDR1 SGHTA, CDR2 FQGNSA. Trimming at V came to 5 bases and at J to 8 bases, leaving 9 bases not matched to a gene. CDR3 DNA sequence: TGTGCCAGCAGCCCTAACCAACAGGGGGCTGGGGAGCTGTTTTTT. Translation: CASSPNQQGAGELFF.

The rearrangement joins TRBV4-3 to TRBJ2-7; the D is unclear. The ends were cut back, 0 bases at V and 2 bases at J, with 11 bases in the middle. CDR1 is LGHNA, CDR2 YSLEER, per germline. The CDR3 has 15 amino acids. The CDR3 nucleotides are TGCGCCAGCAGCCAAGACCACAGACAACCCTACGAGCAGTACTTC. It is translated as CASSQDHRQPYEQYF.

Only a few counts were recorded for this clone. The chain links TRBV7-2 to TRBJ1-4; no clear D gene. The CDR3 contains 12 residues. V gave up 5 bases and J gave up 8 bases, with 9 bases separating them. Germline values: CDR1 SGHTA, CDR2 FQGNSA. In DNA, the CDR3 is TGTGCCAGCAGCCCCTCGGGAGAAAAACTGTTTTTT. Translating it yields CASSPSGEKLFF. The variable domain in full, completed from reference TRBV7-2 and TRBJ1-4, reads GAGVSQSPSNKVTEKGKDVELRCDPISGHTALYWYRQSLGQGLEFLIYFQGNSAPDKSGLPSDRFSAERTGGSVSTLTIQRTQQEDSAVYLCASSPSGEKLFFGSGTQLSVL.

V is TRBV19 and J is TRBJ1-2, with D uncertain. The germline CDR1 and CDR2 sequences are LNHDA and SQIVND (reference sequence). The CDR3 contains 16 residues. V lost 1 base to trimming and J lost 0 bases, with 12 bases between them. Here the CDR3 DNA reads TGTGCCAGTAGTATAGCCTCATTACAGACTAACTATGGCTACACCTTC. Amino acid sequence: CASSIASLQTNYGYTF.

The DNA of the CDR3 is TGTGCCAGTAGTATAGATAGCCGCTACTCCTACGAGCAGTACTTC. This gives the protein CASSIDSRYSYEQYF. V usage is TRBV19 and J usage is TRBJ2-7; D gene unclear. The CDR3 sequence is 15 residues long. The germline V and J ends were trimmed by 0 bases and 0 bases, with 9 bases remaining between them. CDR1 and CDR2 from the germline V gene are LNHDA and SQIVND (reference sequence).

The chain combines TRBV4-2 with TRBJ1-4; D gene ambiguous. Germline V gives CDR1 LGHNA, CDR2 YNFKEQ. Trimming took off 0 bases at V and 8 bases at J, with 22 bases between the two ends. The CDR3 sequence is 18 residues long. CDR3 amino acids: CASSQDFGRDKIPEKLFF. DNA of the CDR3: TGTGCCAGCAGCCAAGATTTTGGGAGGGATAAGATACCGGAAAAACTGTTTTTT.

The CDR3 DNA follows: TGTGCCAGCAGTTTTGTGAGTTATGCGATGACTGAAGCTTTCTTT. Its protein product is CASSFVSYAMTEAFF. This chain uses TRBV28 with TRBJ1-1; D gene ambiguous. Trimming stripped 3 bases from V and 5 bases from J, with 16 bases between. Per germline, CDR1 MDHEN and CDR2 SYDVKM. The CDR3 contains 15 residues.